This entry lists 4 T cell receptor beta chains sequenced from one sample in a study of T cell responses to AZD1222 COVID-19 vaccine (dated by TCRdb to the early 2020s). The library relied on the immunoSEQ multiplex PCR assay. Not all clones reach the TCRdb copy of this immuneACCESS table, which keeps in-frame sequences only. Checked studies attribute under half of the gap to unresolved V genes and leave the rest unexplained. The sample data list 80,000 to 100,000 clones, and about 90% of these were observed just once. Of the sample, 2.8% falls within the top ten clones. The time point label of this sample denotes: baseline before first vaccination. This specimen's treatment or condition label, per the study, means: meningococcal conjugate vaccine given as trial control. Sequencing was performed on peripheral blood, taken on day 0 of MenACWY control vaccination. The receptors stem from an adult in good health.

J is TRBJ2-1 and V is TRBV7-2; 8 bases are shared with TRBD2. Losses at the gene ends were 0 bases for V and 5 bases for J; bases not matched to a gene: 9. Germline CDR1 reads SGHTA; CDR2 reads FQGNSA. The CDR3 is 17 amino acids. CDR3 in amino acids: CASSLAPANSGDNEQFF. The CDR3 DNA reads as TGTGCCAGCAGCTTAGCCCCGGCCAATAGCGGGGACAATGAGCAGTTCTTC.

This sequence joins TRBV18 and TRBJ1-6, with 7 bases fitting TRBD1. CDR1 KGHSH and CDR2 LQKENI come from the germline V gene. J lost 10 bases, V lost 8 bases, and 11 bases had no gene match. The length of the CDR3 is 14 residues. DNA of the CDR3: TGTGCCAGCGCAGAAGACAGGGTTTACTCACCCCTCCACTTT. Translated: CASAEDRVYSPLHF.

The chain uses TRBV6-2 or TRBV6-3 and TRBJ1-1; TRBD1 is a possible D gene (5 bases). Per germline, CDR1 MNHEY and CDR2 SVGEGT. V lost 4 bases, J lost 3 bases, and 15 bases lay in between. The CDR3 runs to 15 residues. Here the CDR3 reads CASSSFGGGDTEAFF. CDR3 nucleotides: TGTGCCAGCAGTTCATTCGGGGGAGGGGACACTGAAGCTTTCTTT.

V gene TRBV6-5 combines with J gene TRBJ2-7; D might be TRBD2 (5 bases). Germline V CDR1 and CDR2: MNHEY, SVGAGI. Trimming left V 5 bases short and J 7 bases short, with 12 bases between. The CDR3 covers 12 residues. CDR3 region: CASSPGYEEQYF. The CDR3 DNA reads as TGTGCCAGCAGTCCGGGGTACGAGGAGCAGTACTTC.